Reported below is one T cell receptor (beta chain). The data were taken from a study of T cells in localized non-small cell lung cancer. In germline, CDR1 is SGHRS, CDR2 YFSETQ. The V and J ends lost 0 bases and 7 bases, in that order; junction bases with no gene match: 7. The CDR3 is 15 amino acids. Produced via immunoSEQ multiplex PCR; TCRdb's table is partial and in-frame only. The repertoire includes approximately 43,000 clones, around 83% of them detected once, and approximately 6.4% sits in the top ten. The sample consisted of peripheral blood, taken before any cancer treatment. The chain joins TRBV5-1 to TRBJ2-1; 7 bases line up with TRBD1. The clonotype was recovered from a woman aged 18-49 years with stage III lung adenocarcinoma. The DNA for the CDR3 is TGCGCCAGCAGCTTGGCGGTAGACAGGGAGAATGAGCAGTTCTTC. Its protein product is CASSLAVDRENEQFF.